This T cell receptor (beta chain) was obtained from a study of beta chain features in type 1 diabetes. Study outcomes and limitations: Unsettled here was the matter of whether HLA type influences TCRB rearrangement. Type 1 diabetes patients had VDJ junctions that carried fewer insertions and more deletions. TCRB CDR3 length was moderately but significantly reduced in all four CD4+ subsets of Type 1 diabetes patients.

A note on this clone: Its matching antigen is unknown.

CD45RO/CCR7/CD25/CD127/CD95/CD27 separated CD4+ naive, central memory, regulatory and stem cell-like memory cells by sorting. Expressed TCRB transcripts were sequenced because the isolated RNA had all been reverse transcribed beforehand. Clones were sequenced by immunoSEQ multiplex PCR, and TCRdb holds only the in-frame ones, with some missing. This sample yields about 330,000 clones, of which approximately 11% are seen a single time; over 0.015% belongs to the top ten. The sequence was obtained from a woman in her twenties or thirties in good health. Sequencing was performed on naive CD4+ T cells from blood.

DNA of the CDR3: TGTGCCTGGACGGTCAGGGGGACCGAGCAGTACTTC. Amino acids: CAWTVRGTEQYF. The V call is TRBV30, the J call TRBJ2-7; 7 bases are a match to TRBD1. The length of the CDR3 is 12 residues. Germline V gene data show CDR1 as GTSNPN and CDR2 as SVGIG (reference sequence). Losses at the gene ends were 4 bases for V and 6 bases for J; bases not matched to a gene: 6.